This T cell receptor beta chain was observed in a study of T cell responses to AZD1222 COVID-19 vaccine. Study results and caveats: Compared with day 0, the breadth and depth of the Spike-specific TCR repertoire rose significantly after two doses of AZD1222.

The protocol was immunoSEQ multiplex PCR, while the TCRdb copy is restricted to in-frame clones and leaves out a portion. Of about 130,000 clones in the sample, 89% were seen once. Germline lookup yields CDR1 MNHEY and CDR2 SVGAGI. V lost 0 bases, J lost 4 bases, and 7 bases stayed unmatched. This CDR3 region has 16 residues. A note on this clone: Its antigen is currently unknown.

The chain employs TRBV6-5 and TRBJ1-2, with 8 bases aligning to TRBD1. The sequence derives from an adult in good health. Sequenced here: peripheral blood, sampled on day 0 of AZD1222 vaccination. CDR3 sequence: CASSYSDRAVAYGYTF. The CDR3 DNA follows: TGTGCCAGCAGTTACTCGGACAGGGCCGTAGCCTATGGCTACACCTTC.